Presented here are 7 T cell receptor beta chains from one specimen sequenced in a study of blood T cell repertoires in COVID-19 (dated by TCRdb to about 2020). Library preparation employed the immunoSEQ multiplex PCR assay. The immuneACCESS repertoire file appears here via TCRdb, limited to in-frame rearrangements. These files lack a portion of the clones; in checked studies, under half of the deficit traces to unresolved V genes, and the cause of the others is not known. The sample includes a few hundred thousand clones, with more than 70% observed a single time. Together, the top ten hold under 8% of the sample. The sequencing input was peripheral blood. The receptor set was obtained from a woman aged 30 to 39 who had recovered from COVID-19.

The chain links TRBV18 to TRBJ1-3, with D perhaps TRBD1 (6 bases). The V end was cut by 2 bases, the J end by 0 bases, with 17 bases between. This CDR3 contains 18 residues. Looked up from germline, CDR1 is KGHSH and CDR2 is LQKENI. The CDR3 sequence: CASSPSKAGDLSGNTIYF. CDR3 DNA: TGTGCCAGCTCACCATCAAAGGCAGGGGATCTCTCTGGAAACACCATATATTTT.

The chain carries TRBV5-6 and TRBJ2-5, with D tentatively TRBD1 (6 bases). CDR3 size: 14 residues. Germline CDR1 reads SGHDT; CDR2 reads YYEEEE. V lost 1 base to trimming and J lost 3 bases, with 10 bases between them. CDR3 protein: CASSLPRGEETQYF. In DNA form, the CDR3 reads TGTGCCAGCAGCTTGCCCAGGGGCGAAGAGACCCAGTACTTC.

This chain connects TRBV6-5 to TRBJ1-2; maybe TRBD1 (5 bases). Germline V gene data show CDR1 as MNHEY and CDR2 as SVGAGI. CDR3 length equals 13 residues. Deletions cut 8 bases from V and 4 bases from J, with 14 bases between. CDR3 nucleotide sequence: TGTGCCAGCGGTAACAGGAACCTCTATGGCTACACCTTC. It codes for CASGNRNLYGYTF.

The CDR3 sequence: CASSQRDRGFEQYF. CDR3 sequence (DNA): TGTGCCAGCAGCCAACGAGACAGGGGATTCGAGCAGTACTTC. The V call is TRBV3-1 (or the pseudogene TRBV3-2), the J call TRBJ2-7, with 8 bases aligning to TRBD1. CDR3 length: 14 amino acids. V trimming: 2 bases; J trimming: 6 bases; junction bases outside the gene matches: 6. CDR1 and CDR2 (germline): LGHDT, YNNKEL (reference sequence).

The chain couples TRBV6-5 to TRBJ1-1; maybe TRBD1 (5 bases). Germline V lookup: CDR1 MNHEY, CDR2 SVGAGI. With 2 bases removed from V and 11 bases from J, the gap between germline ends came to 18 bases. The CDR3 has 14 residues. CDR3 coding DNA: TGTGCCAGCAGTTACCCCATCGGGGGTGGTGAGGCTTTCTTT. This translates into CASSYPIGGGEAFF.

In nucleotides, the CDR3 is TGCGCCAGCAGCACGGGTCGGGGGGCAGATACGCAGTATTTT. Translating it yields CASSTGRGADTQYF. The rearrangement uses TRBV5-1 and TRBJ2-3, with TRBD2 matching over 7 bases. The CDR3 sequence is 14 residues long. CDR1 is SGHRS and CDR2 is YFSETQ in the germline V gene. Germline trimming cut 4 bases from V and 4 bases from J; bases unmatched to any gene: 6.

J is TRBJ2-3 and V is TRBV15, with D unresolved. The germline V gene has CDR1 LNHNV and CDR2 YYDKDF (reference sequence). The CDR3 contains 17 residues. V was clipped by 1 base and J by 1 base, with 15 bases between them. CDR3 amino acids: CATSRAPMAPRTDTQYF. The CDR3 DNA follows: TGTGCCACCAGCAGAGCTCCCATGGCCCCACGCACAGATACGCAGTATTTT. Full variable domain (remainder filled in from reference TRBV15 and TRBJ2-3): DAMVIQNPRYQVTQFGKPVTLSCSQTLNHNVMYWYQQKSSQAPKLLFHYYDKDFNNEADTPDNFQSRRPNTSFCFLDIRSPGLGDTAMYLCATSRAPMAPRTDTQYFGPGTRLTVL.